This TCR beta chain is from a study of T-cell memory formation after mild COVID-19. TCRdb re-called the 5' RACE reads through MiXCR, storing one row per CDR3 protein. The sample lists 150,000 to 200,000 distinct CDR3 sequences; around 10% were seen once. The sample holds many counts of this clonotype. The CDR3 length is 16 residues. Trimming at V came to 0 bases and at J to 3 bases, leaving 5 bases not matched to a gene. Germline V gives CDR1 SGHKS, CDR2 YYEKEE (reference sequence). The clonotype was recovered from a man between 18 and 29 years old who had mild COVID-19 (a few samples of this study predate the infection). Cell type and time point are not known. The sample consisted of PBMCs or a T cell subset sorted from them (not recorded which). This sequence joins TRBV5-5 and TRBJ2-7, with 11 bases that match TRBD1. This CDR3 is CASSLDAGTGGYEQYF. The CDR3 DNA reads TGTGCCAGCAGCTTGGATGCCGGGACAGGGGGCTACGAGCAGTACTTC.